What follows are 18 T cell receptor beta chains derived from one specimen sequenced in a study of T-cell reconstitution after alpha-beta-depleted transplantation in children. During its preparation, the TCRbeta library received unique molecular identifiers. TCRdb reprocessed the PCR reads via MiXCR and lists one record per CDR3 protein. Of about 540,000 distinct CDR3 sequences listed, around 20% are singletons. The sample was PBMCs from the stem cell graft donor, taken from the stem cell graft. These receptors were taken from a human donor who donated a stem cell graft to a child with acute lymphoblastic leukemia.

The V gene is TRBV5-1, the J gene TRBJ2-1; TRBD2 matches 11 bases. Germline V CDR1 and CDR2: SGHRS, YFSETQ. The CDR3 has 14 amino acids. V lost 3 bases and J lost 8; bases outside the gene matches: 4. The CDR3 coding sequence is TGCGCCAGCAGCTCAACTAGCGGGAGCTATGAGCAGTTCTTC. Its protein product is CASSSTSGSYEQFF.

The chain combines TRBV4-1 with TRBJ1-5; D call uncertain. The CDR3 spans 15 residues. From germline, CDR1 is MGHRA and CDR2 YSYEKL. The ends were cut back, 8 bases at V and 2 bases at J, with 16 bases in the middle. In nucleotides, the CDR3 is TGCGCCAGCGCTGCGTACGGACTAGGCAATCAGCCCCAGCATTTT. This gives the protein CASAAYGLGNQPQHF.

The table lists this clonotype with a few counts. CDR3 in amino acids: CSVAAPSGRAPSYEQYF. CDR3 DNA sequence: TGCAGCGTTGCCGCGCCTAGCGGGAGGGCCCCCTCCTACGAGCAGTACTTC. The rearrangement uses TRBV29-1 and TRBJ2-7; TRBD2 matches at 12 bases. Germline CDR1 is SQVTM and CDR2 is ANQGSEA. Unmatched junction bases numbered 10, after V lost 4 bases and J lost 0 bases. This CDR3 comprises 17 residues.

The chain employs TRBV29-1 and TRBJ2-6; D is ambiguous. V lost 5 bases and J 0 bases, leaving 11 bases between the germline ends. CDR1 is SQVTM and CDR2 is ANQGSEA in the germline V gene. CDR3 size: 15 residues. The CDR3 loop reads CSVLGLPSGANVLTF. The CDR3 DNA follows: TGCAGCGTTCTTGGGCTCCCCTCTGGGGCCAACGTCCTGACTTTC.

This chain links TRBV15 with TRBJ2-1; 10 nucleotides match TRBD1. The V and J ends lost 0 bases and 6 bases, in that order; junction bases with no gene match: 5. This CDR3 contains 16 residues. In germline, CDR1 is LNHNV, CDR2 YYDKDF (reference sequence). CDR3 residues: CATSRDRDRGSNEQFF. As DNA, the CDR3 is TGTGCCACCAGCAGAGACCGGGACAGGGGAAGCAATGAGCAGTTCTTC. The full variable domain, with the rest looked up from reference TRBV15 and TRBJ2-1, is DAMVIQNPRYQVTQFGKPVTLSCSQTLNHNVMYWYQQKSSQAPKLLFHYYDKDFNNEADTPDNFQSRRPNTSFCFLDIRSPGLGDTAMYLCATSRDRDRGSNEQFFGPGTRLTVL.

The rearrangement joins TRBV6-2 or TRBV6-3 to TRBJ1-5, with D perhaps matching TRBD1 (5 bases). The CDR3 totals 13 residues. The germline V gene encodes CDR1 MNHEY and CDR2 SVGEGT. Trimming left V 5 bases short and J 4 bases short, with 9 bases between. CDR3 in DNA: TGTGCCAGCAGTCTACAGGAGAATCAGCCCCAGCATTTT. Residues: CASSLQENQPQHF.

This clonotype was found a few times. The chain couples TRBV6-1 to TRBJ2-1; 9 bases agree with TRBD2. The CDR3 spans 16 residues. Germline CDR1 MNHNS, CDR2 SASEGT. Trimming at V came to 3 bases and at J to 3 bases, leaving 6 bases not matched to a gene. The CDR3 DNA sequence: TGTGCCAGCAGTGACCTCGGACTAGCGCTCTACAATGAGCAGTTCTTC. The encoded protein is CASSDLGLALYNEQFF.

This sequence joins TRBV12-3 or TRBV12-4 and TRBJ1-2; 7 bases map to TRBD1. This CDR3 has 12 residues. V shed 11 bases and J 2 bases; nucleotides not matched to a gene: 5. The DNA of the CDR3 is TGTGCCGGACGACAGGGAAACTATGGCTACACCTTC. It translates to CAGRQGNYGYTF.

This clonotype showed up just a few times. The chain joins TRBV6-1 to TRBJ2-7; D ambiguous. CDR3 size: 15 residues. The V end lost 1 base, the J end lost 2 bases, and 12 bases lay between the germline ends. Per the germline V gene, CDR1 is MNHNS and CDR2 is SASEGT. The CDR3 DNA reads as TGTGCCAGCAGTGAAGTAAGGGCATCCACCTACGAGCAGTACTTC. Translating gives CASSEVRASTYEQYF.

Ten or more counts support this clonotype. The chain recombines TRBV20-1 with TRBJ1-2, with 9 bases aligning to TRBD1. After removal of 5 bases from V and 1 base from J, the junction contained 8 bases not matched to a gene. In germline, CDR1 is DFQATT, CDR2 SNEGSKA (reference sequence). The CDR3 is 15 amino acids. The CDR3 DNA reads as TGCAGTGCTCCGGGACAGGGTAGGAGTAACTATGGCTACACCTTC. It codes for CSAPGQGRSNYGYTF.

The gene calls are TRBV21-1 and TRBJ2-1; the D call TRBD2 from the table was never checked on the DNA. TRBV21-1 is designated a pseudogene. The CDR3 loop spans 17 amino acids. This CDR3 is CASSSLGGAGDRNEQFF. The CDR3 region has the DNA TGTGCCAGCAGCAGCCTAGGGGGAGCGGGAGATAGGAATGAGCAGTTCTTC.

The rearrangement joins TRBV12-3 or TRBV12-4 to TRBJ2-1, with 9 positions matching TRBD1. J gave up 2 bases and V 4 bases, and 12 bases lay outside the gene matches. CDR3 length equals 18 residues. CDR3 loop: CASSSADRGSPAYNEQFF. CDR3 in DNA: TGTGCCAGCAGTTCTGCAGACAGGGGGTCCCCAGCCTACAATGAGCAGTTCTTC.

This clonotype was seen only a few times. This chain connects TRBV7-3 to TRBJ2-3; 8 bases match TRBD2. The CDR3 runs to 15 residues. V lost 4 bases to trimming and J lost 4 bases; unmatched junction nucleotides: 7. From germline, CDR1 is SGHTA and CDR2 FQGTGA. CDR3 in amino acids: CASSWFGGRSDTQYF. The CDR3 bases are TGTGCCAGCAGCTGGTTTGGCGGGAGGTCAGATACGCAGTATTTT.

The rearrangement uses TRBV7-4 and TRBJ2-1; the match to TRBD2 covers 7 bases. V lost 0 bases and J lost 10; bases outside the gene matches: 9. Germline V lookup: CDR1 SGHVT, CDR2 SQSDAQ. The CDR3 consists of 15 residues. CDR3 DNA sequence: TGTGCCAGCAGCTTAGCGCGGGAGAGGGGTCGAGAGCAGTTCTTC. Its translation is CASSLARERGREQFF.

J is TRBJ1-2 and V is TRBV5-1; tentatively, D is TRBD1 (5 bases). This CDR3 region has 14 residues. The germline CDR1 and CDR2 sequences are SGHRS and YFSETQ. V shed 4 bases and J shed 1 base, with 11 bases lying between them. The CDR3 region has the DNA TGCGCCAGCAGCCCATCGACAGTTAACTATGGCTACACCTTC. Translated, it gives CASSPSTVNYGYTF. Combining the CDR3 with reference TRBV5-1 and TRBJ1-2 gives the whole variable domain KAGVTQTPRYLIKTRGQQVTLSCSPISGHRSVSWYQQTPGQGLQFLFEYFSETQRNKGNFPGRFSGRQFSNSRSEMNVSTLELGDSALYLCASSPSTVNYGYTFGSGTRLTVV.

Ten or more counts support this clonotype. The chain uses TRBV12-3 or TRBV12-4 and TRBJ2-7; no clear D gene. The CDR3 has 15 residues. V lost 3 bases and J lost 0, with 12 bases in between. CDR3 sequence (DNA): TGTGCCAGCAGTTTGGCAGGCCGAATCTCCTACGAGCAGTACTTC. Protein sequence: CASSLAGRISYEQYF.

In its sample, this clonotype was seen a few times. The rearrangement joins TRBV15 to TRBJ2-7; D is perhaps TRBD2 (6 bases). V lost 5 bases and J 1 base, leaving 9 bases between the germline ends. This CDR3 region has 13 residues. Germline CDR1 reads LNHNV; CDR2 reads YYDKDF (reference sequence). The CDR3 spells CATSSGDSYEQYF. The DNA for the CDR3 is TGTGCCACCAGCTCGGGGGATTCCTACGAGCAGTACTTC.

This clonotype occurred a few times. The chain couples TRBV20-1 to TRBJ2-5; D gene unclear. The CDR3 consists of 12 residues. V was pared by 3 bases and J by 5 bases, with 10 bases between. Germline values: CDR1 DFQATT, CDR2 SNEGSKA (reference sequence). CDR3: CSASLTMETQYF. The CDR3 DNA follows: TGCAGTGCTAGTTTAACGATGGAGACCCAGTACTTC.